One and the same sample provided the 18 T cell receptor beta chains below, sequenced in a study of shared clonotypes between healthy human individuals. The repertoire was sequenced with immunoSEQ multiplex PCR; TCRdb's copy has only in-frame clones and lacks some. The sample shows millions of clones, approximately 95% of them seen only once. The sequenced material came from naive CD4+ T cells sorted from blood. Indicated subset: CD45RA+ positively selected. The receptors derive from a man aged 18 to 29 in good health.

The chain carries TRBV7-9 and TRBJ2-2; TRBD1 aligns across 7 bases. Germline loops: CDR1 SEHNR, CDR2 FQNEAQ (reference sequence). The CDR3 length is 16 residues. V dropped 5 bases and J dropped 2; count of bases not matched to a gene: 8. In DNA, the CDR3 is TGTGCCAGCAGCCTCAGGGGGTTCGTTAACACCGGGGAGCTGTTTTTT. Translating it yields CASSLRGFVNTGELFF.

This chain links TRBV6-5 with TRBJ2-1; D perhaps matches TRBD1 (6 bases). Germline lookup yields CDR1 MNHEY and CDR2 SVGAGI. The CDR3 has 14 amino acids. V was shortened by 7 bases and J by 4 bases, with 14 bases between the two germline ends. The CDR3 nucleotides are TGTGCCAGCATCCAGGGGCCGGGATACAATGAGCAGTTCTTC. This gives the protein CASIQGPGYNEQFF.

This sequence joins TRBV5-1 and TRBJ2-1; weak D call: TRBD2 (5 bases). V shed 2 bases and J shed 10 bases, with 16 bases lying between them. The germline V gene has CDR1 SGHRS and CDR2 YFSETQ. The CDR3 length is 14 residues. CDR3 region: CASSFDGLPLEQFF. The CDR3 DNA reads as TGCGCCAGCAGCTTTGACGGACTCCCTCTGGAGCAGTTCTTC. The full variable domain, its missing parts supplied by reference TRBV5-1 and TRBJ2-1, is KAGVTQTPRYLIKTRGQQVTLSCSPISGHRSVSWYQQTPGQGLQFLFEYFSETQRNKGNFPGRFSGRQFSNSRSEMNVSTLELGDSALYLCASSFDGLPLEQFFGPGTRLTVL.

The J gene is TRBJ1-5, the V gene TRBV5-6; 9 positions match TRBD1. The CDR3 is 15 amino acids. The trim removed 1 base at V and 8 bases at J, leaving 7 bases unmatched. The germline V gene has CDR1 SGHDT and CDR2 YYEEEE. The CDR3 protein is CASSLYTGGYEPQHF. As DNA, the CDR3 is TGTGCCAGCAGCTTGTACACAGGGGGCTATGAGCCCCAGCATTTT.

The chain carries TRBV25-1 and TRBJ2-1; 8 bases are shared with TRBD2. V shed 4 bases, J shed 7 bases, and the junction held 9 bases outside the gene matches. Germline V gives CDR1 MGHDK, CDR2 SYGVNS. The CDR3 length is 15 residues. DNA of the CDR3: TGTGCCAGCAGTGCTTTGGGCGGGGGGCGGAATGAGCAGTTCTTC. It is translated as CASSALGGGRNEQFF.

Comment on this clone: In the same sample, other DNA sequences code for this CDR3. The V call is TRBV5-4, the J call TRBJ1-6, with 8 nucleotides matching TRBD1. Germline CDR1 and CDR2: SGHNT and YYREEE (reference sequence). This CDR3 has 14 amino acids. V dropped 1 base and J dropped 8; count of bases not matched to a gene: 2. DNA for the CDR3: TGTGCCAGCAGCTTGTCACAGGGGGATTCACCCCTCCACTTT. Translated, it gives CASSLSQGDSPLHF.

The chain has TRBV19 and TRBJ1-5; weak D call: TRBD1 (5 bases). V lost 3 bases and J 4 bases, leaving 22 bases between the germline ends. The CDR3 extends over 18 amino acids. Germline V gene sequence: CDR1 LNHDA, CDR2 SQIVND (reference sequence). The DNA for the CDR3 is TGTGCCAGTAGTATGGGCCCCGGCACAGGCCTGACAAATCAGCCCCAGCATTTT. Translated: CASSMGPGTGLTNQPQHF. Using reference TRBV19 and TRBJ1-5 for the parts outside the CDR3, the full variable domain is DGGITQSPKYLFRKEGQNVTLSCEQNLNHDAMYWYRQDPGQGLRLIYYSQIVNDFQKGDIAEGYSVSREKKESFPLTVTSAQKNPTAFYLCASSMGPGTGLTNQPQHFGDGTRLSIL.

Written as DNA, the CDR3 is TGTGCCTGGAGTCAGGGGACTAACCCTATCCAAGAGACCCAGTACTTC. Translation: CAWSQGTNPIQETQYF. This rearrangement joins TRBV30 to TRBJ2-5; maybe TRBD2 (7 bases). V gave up 2 bases and J gave up 1 base, with 17 bases separating them. This CDR3 has 16 amino acids. Germline lookup yields CDR1 GTSNPN and CDR2 SVGIG (reference sequence).

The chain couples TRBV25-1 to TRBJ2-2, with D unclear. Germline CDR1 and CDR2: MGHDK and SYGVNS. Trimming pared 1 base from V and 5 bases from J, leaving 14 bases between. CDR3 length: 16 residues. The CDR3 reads CASSEFGFGLTGELFF. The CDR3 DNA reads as TGTGCCAGCAGTGAATTTGGCTTCGGCTTAACCGGGGAGCTGTTTTTT.

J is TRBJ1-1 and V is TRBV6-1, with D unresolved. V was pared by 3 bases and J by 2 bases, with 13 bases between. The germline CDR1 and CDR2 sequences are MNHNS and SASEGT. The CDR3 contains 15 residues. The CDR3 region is CASSDSGQANTEAFF. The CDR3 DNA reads TGTGCCAGCAGTGATAGTGGCCAGGCCAACACTGAAGCTTTCTTT.

The CDR3 DNA is TGTGCCAGCAAGCCGGGACAGGGGAGCTCTGGGGCCAACGTCCTGACTTTC. This codes for CASKPGQGSSGANVLTF. The chain links TRBV2 to TRBJ2-6; TRBD1 matches at 10 bases. This CDR3 spans 17 amino acids. V trimming: 7 bases; J trimming: 0 bases; junction bases outside the gene matches: 6. CDR1 is SNHLY, CDR2 FYNNEI, per germline.

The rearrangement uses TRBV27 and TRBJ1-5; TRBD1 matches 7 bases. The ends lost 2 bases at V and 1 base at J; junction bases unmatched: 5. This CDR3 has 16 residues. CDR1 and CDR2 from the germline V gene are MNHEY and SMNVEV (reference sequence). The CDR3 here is CASSLQGVQSNQPQHF. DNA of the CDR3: TGTGCCAGCAGTTTACAGGGGGTCCAGAGCAATCAGCCCCAGCATTTT.

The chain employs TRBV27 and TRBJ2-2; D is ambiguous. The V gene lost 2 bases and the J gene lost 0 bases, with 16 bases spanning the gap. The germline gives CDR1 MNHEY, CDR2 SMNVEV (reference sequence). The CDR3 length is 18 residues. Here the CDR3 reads CASSLRYFGEANTGELFF. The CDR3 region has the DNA TGTGCCAGCAGTTTACGGTATTTTGGGGAAGCGAACACCGGGGAGCTGTTTTTT.

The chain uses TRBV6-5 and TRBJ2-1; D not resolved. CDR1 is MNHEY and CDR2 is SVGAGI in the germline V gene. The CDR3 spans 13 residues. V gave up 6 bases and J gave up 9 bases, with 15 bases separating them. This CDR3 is CASSTVESGEQFF. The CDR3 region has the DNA TGTGCCAGCAGCACTGTGGAGTCGGGTGAGCAGTTCTTC.

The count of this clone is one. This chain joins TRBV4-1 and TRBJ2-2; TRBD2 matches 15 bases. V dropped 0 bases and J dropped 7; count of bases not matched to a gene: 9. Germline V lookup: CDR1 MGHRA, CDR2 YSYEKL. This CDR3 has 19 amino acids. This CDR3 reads CASSQDPGLAGGPRGELFF. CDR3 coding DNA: TGCGCCAGCAGCCAAGATCCCGGACTAGCGGGGGGGCCCCGCGGGGAGCTGTTTTTT.

The CDR3 DNA is TGTGCCAGCAGTGGGAACCGGGACAGGTATTTTTTT. Its protein product is CASSGNRDRYFF. The chain joins TRBV6-1 to TRBJ1-4; 8 nucleotides align to TRBD1. The junction had 9 bases not matched to a gene; V was cut back by 4 bases and J by 17 bases. This CDR3 contains 12 residues. CDR1 and CDR2 from the germline V gene are MNHNS and SASEGT.

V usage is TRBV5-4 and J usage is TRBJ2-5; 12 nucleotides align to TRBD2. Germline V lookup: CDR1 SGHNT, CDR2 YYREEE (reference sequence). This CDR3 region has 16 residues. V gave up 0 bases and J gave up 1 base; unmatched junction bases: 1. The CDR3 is CASSLAGLAGQETQYF. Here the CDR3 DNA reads TGTGCCAGCAGCTTGGCGGGACTAGCGGGCCAAGAGACCCAGTACTTC.

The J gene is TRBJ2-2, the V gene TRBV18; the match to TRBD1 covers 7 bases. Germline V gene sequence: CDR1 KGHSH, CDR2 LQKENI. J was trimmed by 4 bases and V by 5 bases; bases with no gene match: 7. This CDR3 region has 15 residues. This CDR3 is CASSATGIATGELFF. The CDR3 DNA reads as TGTGCCAGCTCAGCGACAGGGATTGCCACCGGGGAGCTGTTTTTT.